The 10 T cell receptor beta chains in this list originate from one sample, sequenced in a study of shared clonotypes between healthy human individuals. Sequencing was performed with immunoSEQ multiplex PCR; in TCRdb, only in-frame clones are kept and a portion is missing. The sample records 1,500,000 or so clones, about 96% being singletons. Input material: naive CD4+ T cells sorted from blood. Subset defined: CD45RA+ positively selected. The receptors come from a man aged 25-45 years in good health.

Concerning this clone itself: The same CDR3 can be traced to other DNA sequences in this sample. The chain employs TRBV9 and TRBJ1-2, with 8 bases fitting TRBD1. Germline CDR1 reads SGDLS; CDR2 reads YYNGEE. The CDR3 covers 14 residues. J was trimmed by 4 bases and V by 0 bases; bases with no gene match: 2. The CDR3 DNA is TGTGCCAGCAGCGTAGGAGGACAGGGCTATGGCTACACCTTC. Translated, it gives CASSVGGQGYGYTF.

The chain uses TRBV19 and TRBJ2-3, with 7 bases identical to TRBD2. CDR1 and CDR2 from the germline V gene are LNHDA and SQIVND (reference sequence). This CDR3 region has 15 residues. Trimming cost V 3 bases and J 1 base; bases outside gene matches: 4. The CDR3 here is CASSMVGGGTDTQYF. The CDR3 nucleotides read TGTGCCAGTAGTATGGTGGGAGGGGGCACAGATACGCAGTATTTT.

The chain has TRBV11-1 and TRBJ2-1, with D perhaps matching TRBD2 (6 bases). Trimming stripped 11 bases from V and 5 bases from J, with 16 bases between. CDR1 and CDR2 (germline): SGHAT, FQDESV (reference sequence). The CDR3 spans 13 residues. The CDR3 region is CAARLGLDNEQFF. CDR3 coding DNA: TGTGCCGCAAGACTGGGACTCGACAATGAGCAGTTCTTC.

The V call is TRBV5-1, the J call TRBJ1-2, with D maybe TRBD1 (5 bases). The V end lost 0 bases, the J end lost 1 base, and 7 bases lay between the germline ends. There are 14 residues in the CDR3. Germline V gene lookup returns CDR1 SGHRS and CDR2 YFSETQ. The CDR3 sequence is CASSLVDSNYGYTF. In nucleotides, the CDR3 is TGCGCCAGCAGCTTGGTCGACAGTAACTATGGCTACACCTTC.

CDR3 amino acids: CATNTGALNTGELFF. The CDR3 DNA is TGTGCCACCAACACAGGGGCCTTAAACACCGGGGAGCTGTTTTTT. This chain joins TRBV10-3 and TRBJ2-2; 7 nucleotides match TRBD1. J gave up 2 bases and V 10 bases, and 10 bases lay outside the gene matches. This CDR3 comprises 15 residues. Germline V lookup: CDR1 ENHRY, CDR2 SYGVKD.

A note on this clone: The same CDR3 is also encoded by other DNA sequences in this sample. The V gene is TRBV28, the J gene TRBJ2-7, with D possibly TRBD1 on 6 matching bases. CDR1 and CDR2 (germline): MDHEN, SYDVKM. V was pared by 6 bases and J by 4 bases, with 10 bases between. This CDR3 contains 12 residues. The CDR3 sequence is CASRVQGYEQYF. CDR3 DNA: TGTGCCAGCAGAGTACAGGGTTACGAGCAGTACTTC.

The chain uses TRBV5-1 and TRBJ2-5, with D hard to call. The CDR3 contains 14 residues. Germline-derived CDR1 and CDR2 are SGHRS and YFSETQ. Trimming pared 0 bases from V and 1 base from J, leaving 7 bases between. Here the CDR3 reads CASSLAYSQETQYF. As DNA, the CDR3 is TGCGCCAGCAGCTTGGCCTACAGCCAAGAGACCCAGTACTTC. Full variable domain (outside the CDR3, taken from reference TRBV5-1 and TRBJ2-5): KAGVTQTPRYLIKTRGQQVTLSCSPISGHRSVSWYQQTPGQGLQFLFEYFSETQRNKGNFPGRFSGRQFSNSRSEMNVSTLELGDSALYLCASSLAYSQETQYFGPGTRLLVL.

The chain has TRBV11-2 and TRBJ2-7, with 8 bases that match TRBD2. Germline values: CDR1 SGHAT, CDR2 FQNNGV. V lost 1 base, J lost 2 bases, and 4 bases stayed unmatched. There are 15 residues in the CDR3. CDR3 residues: CASSLGGGRPYEQYF. The DNA for the CDR3 is TGTGCCAGCAGCTTAGGGGGCGGGAGGCCCTACGAGCAGTACTTC.

This sequence joins TRBV7-2 and TRBJ2-5, with D possibly being TRBD2 (6 bases). The germline V and J ends were trimmed by 1 base and 5 bases, with 11 bases remaining between them. Germline loops: CDR1 SGHTA, CDR2 FQGNSA. The CDR3 runs 14 residues. The chain's CDR3 is CASSLVEGWETQYF. The CDR3 DNA sequence: TGTGCCAGCAGCTTAGTGGAGGGCTGGGAGACCCAGTACTTC.

V gene TRBV10-1 combines with J gene TRBJ1-5; a weak D match, TRBD1 (5 bases). V lost 2 bases and J lost 7, with 9 bases in between. There are 13 residues in the CDR3. Germline-derived CDR1 and CDR2 are WNHNN and SYGVQD (reference sequence). CDR3 sequence reads: CASSEGTSQPQHF. DNA for the CDR3: TGCGCCAGCAGTGAGGGGACGTCCCAGCCCCAGCATTTT.